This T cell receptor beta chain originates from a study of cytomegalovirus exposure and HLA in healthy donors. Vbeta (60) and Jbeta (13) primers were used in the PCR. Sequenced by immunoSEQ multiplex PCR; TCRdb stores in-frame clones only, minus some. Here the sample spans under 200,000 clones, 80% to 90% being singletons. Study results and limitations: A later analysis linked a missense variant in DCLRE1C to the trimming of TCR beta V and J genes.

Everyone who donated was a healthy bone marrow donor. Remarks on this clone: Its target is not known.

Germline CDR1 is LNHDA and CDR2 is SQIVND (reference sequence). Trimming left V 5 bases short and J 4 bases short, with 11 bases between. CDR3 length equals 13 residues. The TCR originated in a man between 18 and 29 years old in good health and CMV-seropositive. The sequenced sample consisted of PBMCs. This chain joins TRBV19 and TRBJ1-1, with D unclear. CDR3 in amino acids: CASSSSRSTEAFF. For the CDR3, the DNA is TGTGCCAGTAGTTCCAGCCGGAGCACTGAAGCTTTCTTT.